The subject of this entry is one TCR beta chain. Germline CDR1 is LNHNV and CDR2 is YYDKDF (reference sequence). The CDR3 consists of 15 residues. V dropped 4 bases and J dropped 5 bases, with 15 bases sitting between them. The data were taken from a study of blood T cell repertoires in COVID-19. About the study: Samples came from the United States, Italy and Spain, spanning acute and convalescent COVID-19. Sources were T cells, B-cell-depleted T cells, or PBMCs; the material itself was cDNA or gDNA.

The authors' processing: Quantification of nucleated cells was approximated via reference gene primer amplification. Assay: immunoSEQ multiplex PCR; the TCRdb copy retains only in-frame clones and omits some. The DNA gave D and trimming, while V, J and clone size come from that table. The table has around 250,000 clones, approximately 82% seen once. The sample consisted of peripheral blood. The V gene is TRBV15, the J gene TRBJ2-1; D may be TRBD2 (6 bases). The TCR sequence derives from a man aged 25 to 45 who had recovered from COVID-19. CDR3: CATSKEAGRHNEQFF. CDR3 bases: TGTGCCACCAGCAAAGAGGCGGGGCGTCACAATGAGCAGTTCTTC.